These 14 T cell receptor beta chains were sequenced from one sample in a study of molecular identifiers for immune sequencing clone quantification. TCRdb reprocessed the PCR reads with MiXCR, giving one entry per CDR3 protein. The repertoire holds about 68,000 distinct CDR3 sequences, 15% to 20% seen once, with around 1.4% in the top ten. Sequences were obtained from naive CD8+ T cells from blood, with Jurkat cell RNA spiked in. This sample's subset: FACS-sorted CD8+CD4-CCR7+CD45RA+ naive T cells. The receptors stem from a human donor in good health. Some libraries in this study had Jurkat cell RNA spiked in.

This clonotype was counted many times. The DNA for the CDR3 is TGTGCCAGCAGCTTAGCGACGTCATCTGGGGCCAACGTCCTGACTTTC. It specifies CASSLATSSGANVLTF. The chain joins TRBV7-9 to TRBJ2-6, with D uncertain. V was shortened by 0 bases and J by 1 base, with 7 bases between the two germline ends. In germline, CDR1 is SEHNR, CDR2 FQNEAQ (reference sequence). The CDR3 length is 16 residues. The variable domain in full, with the rest retrieved from reference TRBV7-9 and TRBJ2-6, is DTGVSQNPRHKITKRGQNVTFRCDPISEHNRLYWYRQTLGQGPEFLTYFQNEAQLEKSRLLSDRFSAERPKGSFSTLEIQRTEQGDSAMYLCASSLATSSGANVLTFGAGSRLTVL.

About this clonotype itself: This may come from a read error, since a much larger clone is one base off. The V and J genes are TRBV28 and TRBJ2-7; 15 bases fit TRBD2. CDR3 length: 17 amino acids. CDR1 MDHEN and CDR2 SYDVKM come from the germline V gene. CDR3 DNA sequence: TGTGCCAGCAGTTCCGGACTAGCGGGAGGGCCTGGGTACGAGCGGTACTTC. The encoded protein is CASSSGLAGGPGYERYF.

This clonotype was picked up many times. The CDR3 DNA reads TGTGCCAGCAGTCCCGGGGGCCTAGCGGGAGTGGGAGATACGCAGTATTTT. As protein: CASSPGGLAGVGDTQYF. The V and J genes are TRBV27 and TRBJ2-3; 10 positions match TRBD2. The CDR3 consists of 17 residues. Germline V gives CDR1 MNHEY, CDR2 SMNVEV (reference sequence). V was clipped by 5 bases and J by 5 bases; unmatched bases: 13.

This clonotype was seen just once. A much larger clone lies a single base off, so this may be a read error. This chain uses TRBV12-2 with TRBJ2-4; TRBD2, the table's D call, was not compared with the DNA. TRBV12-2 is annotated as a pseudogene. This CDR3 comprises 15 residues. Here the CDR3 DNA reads TGTGCAAGTCGCTTAGTTGCGGGAACCAAAAGCATTCAGTACTTC. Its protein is CASRLVAGTKSIQYF.

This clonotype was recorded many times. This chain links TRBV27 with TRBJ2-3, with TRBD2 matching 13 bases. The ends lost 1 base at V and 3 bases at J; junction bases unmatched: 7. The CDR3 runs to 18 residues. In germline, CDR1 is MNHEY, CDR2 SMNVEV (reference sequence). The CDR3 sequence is CASSLLGTSGTGTDTQYF. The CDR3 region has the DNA TGTGCCAGCAGTTTATTGGGGACTAGCGGGACAGGGACAGATACGCAGTATTTT.

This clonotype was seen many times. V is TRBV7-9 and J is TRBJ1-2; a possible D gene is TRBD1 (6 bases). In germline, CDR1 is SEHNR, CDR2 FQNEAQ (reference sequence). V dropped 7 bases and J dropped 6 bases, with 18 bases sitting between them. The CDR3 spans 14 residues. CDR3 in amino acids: CASIQSGTPDGYTF. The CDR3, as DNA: TGTGCCAGCATCCAGTCGGGGACACCAGATGGCTACACCTTC.

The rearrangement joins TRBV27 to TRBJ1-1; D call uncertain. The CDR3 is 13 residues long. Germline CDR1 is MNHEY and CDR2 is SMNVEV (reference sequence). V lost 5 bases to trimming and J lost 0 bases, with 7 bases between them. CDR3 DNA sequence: TGTGCCAGCAGTCATCTATTGAACACTGAAGCTTTCTTT. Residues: CASSHLLNTEAFF.

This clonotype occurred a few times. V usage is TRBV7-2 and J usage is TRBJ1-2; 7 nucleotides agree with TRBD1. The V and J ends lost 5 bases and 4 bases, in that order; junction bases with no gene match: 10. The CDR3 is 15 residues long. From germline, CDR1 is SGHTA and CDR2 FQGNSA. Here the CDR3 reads CASSPEGSGGYGYTF. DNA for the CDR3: TGTGCCAGCAGCCCCGAGGGGTCAGGGGGCTATGGCTACACCTTC.

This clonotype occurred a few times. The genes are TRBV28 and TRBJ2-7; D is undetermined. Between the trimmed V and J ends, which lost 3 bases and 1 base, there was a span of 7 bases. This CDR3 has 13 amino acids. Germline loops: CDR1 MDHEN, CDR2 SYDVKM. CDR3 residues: CASSFGESYEQYF. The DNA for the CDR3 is TGTGCCAGCAGTTTTGGCGAGTCCTACGAGCAGTACTTC.

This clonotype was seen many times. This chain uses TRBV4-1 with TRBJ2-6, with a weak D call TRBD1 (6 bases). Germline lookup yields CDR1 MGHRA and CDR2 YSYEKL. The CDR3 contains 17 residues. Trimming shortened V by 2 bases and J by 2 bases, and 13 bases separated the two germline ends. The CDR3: CASSQNPTGTGANVLTF. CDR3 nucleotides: TGCGCCAGCAGCCAAAACCCCACAGGGACTGGGGCCAACGTCCTGACTTTC.

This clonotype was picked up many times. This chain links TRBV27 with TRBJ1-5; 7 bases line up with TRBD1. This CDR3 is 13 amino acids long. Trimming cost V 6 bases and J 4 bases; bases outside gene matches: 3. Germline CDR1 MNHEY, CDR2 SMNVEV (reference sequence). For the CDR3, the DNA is TGTGCCAGCAGCCCGGGACAGAATCAGCCCCAGCATTTT. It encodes CASSPGQNQPQHF.

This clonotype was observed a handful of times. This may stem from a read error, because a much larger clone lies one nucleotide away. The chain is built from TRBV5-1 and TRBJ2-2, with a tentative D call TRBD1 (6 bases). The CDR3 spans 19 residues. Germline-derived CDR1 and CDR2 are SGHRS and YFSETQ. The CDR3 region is CASSLFEAPTGLNTGELSF. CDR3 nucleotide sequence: TGCGCCAGCAGCTTATTTGAGGCGCCAACAGGGTTGAACACCGGGGAGCTGTCTTTT.

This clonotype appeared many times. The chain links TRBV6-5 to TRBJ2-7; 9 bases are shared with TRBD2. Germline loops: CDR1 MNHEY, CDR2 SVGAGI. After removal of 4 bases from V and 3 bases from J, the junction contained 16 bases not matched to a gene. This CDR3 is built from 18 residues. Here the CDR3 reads CASSSLAGDFSVGYEQYF. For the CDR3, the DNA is TGTGCCAGCAGTTCCTTAGCGGGAGACTTTTCCGTAGGCTACGAGCAGTACTTC.

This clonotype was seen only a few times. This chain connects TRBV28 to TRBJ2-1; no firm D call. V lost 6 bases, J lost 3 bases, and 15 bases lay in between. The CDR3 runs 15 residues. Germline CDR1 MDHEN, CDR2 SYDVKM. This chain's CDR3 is CASRDYHEDYNEQFF. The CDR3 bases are TGTGCCAGCAGAGATTACCATGAGGACTACAATGAGCAGTTCTTC.